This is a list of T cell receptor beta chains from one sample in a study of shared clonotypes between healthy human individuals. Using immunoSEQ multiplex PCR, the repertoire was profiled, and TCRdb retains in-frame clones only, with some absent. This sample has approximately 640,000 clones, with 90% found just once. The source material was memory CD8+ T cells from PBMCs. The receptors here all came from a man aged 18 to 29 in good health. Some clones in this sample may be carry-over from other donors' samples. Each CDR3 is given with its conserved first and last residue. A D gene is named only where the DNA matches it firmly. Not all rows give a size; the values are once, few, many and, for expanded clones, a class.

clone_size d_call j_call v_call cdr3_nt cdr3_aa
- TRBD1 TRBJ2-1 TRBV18 TGTGCCAGCTCCGGGACAGGGACATACAATGAGCAGTTCTTC CASSGTGTYNEQFF
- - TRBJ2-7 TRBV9 TGTGCCAGCAGCGTAGGAGACGGTGCCTACGAGCAGTACTTC CASSVGDGAYEQYF
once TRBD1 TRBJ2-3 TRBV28 TGTGCCAGCAGACTTCAGGGGGCGATAGATACGCAGTATTTT CASRLQGAIDTQYF
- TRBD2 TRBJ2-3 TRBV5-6 TGTGCCAGCAGCGGACTAGCGGGAGGGATGATAATGGATACGCAGTATTTT CASSGLAGGMIMDTQYF
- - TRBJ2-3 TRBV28 TGTGCCAGCAGTTTTGCGGTGGGGGGCACAGATACGCAGTATTTT CASSFAVGGTDTQYF
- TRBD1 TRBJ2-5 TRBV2 TGTGCCAGCAGTGAGTACAGGGGGTCAGCGGAGACCCAGTACTTC CASSEYRGSAETQYF
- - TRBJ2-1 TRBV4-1 TGCGCCAGCAGCCAAGATTCGACCCCCAGGAGCTCCTACAATGAGCAGTTCTTC CASSQDSTPRSSYNEQFF
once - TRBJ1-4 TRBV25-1 TGTGCCAGCATGCGGGTTAGGTCGGAAAAACTGTTTTTT CASMRVRSEKLFF
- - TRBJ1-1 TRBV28 TGTGCCAGCAGTTTACAGGGGACCACTGAAGCTTTCTTT CASSLQGTTEAFF
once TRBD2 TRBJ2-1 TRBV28 TGTGCCAGCAGTTTAGGCAACAGACTAGCGGGAGGGCCGACTTCGGATGAGCAGTTCTTC CASSLGNRLAGGPTSDEQFF
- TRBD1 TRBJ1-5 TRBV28 TGTGCCAACAAACCTAAGTTCAAGCCGGGACAGGGCAATCAGCCCCAGCATTTT CANKPKFKPGQGNQPQHF
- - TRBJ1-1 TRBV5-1 TGCGCCAGCAGCTTGGCGGTGCGGGACGCCGCTTTTGAAGCTTTCTTT CASSLAVRDAAFEAFF
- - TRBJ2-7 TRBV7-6 TGTGCCAGCAGCTTAGAGGCAGCCTACGAGCAGTACTTC CASSLEAAYEQYF
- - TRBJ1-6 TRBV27 TGTGCCAGCATGGGGAATTCACCCCTCCACTTT CASMGNSPLHF
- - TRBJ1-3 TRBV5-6 TGTGCCAGCAGCTTGGGAGAGTCTGGAAACACCATATATTTT CASSLGESGNTIYF
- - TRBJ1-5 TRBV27 TGTGCCAGCAGTTTATCAGCAAATCAGCCCCAGCATTTT CASSLSANQPQHF
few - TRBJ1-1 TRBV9 TGTGCCAGCAGCCAAACAGCGAACACTGAAGCTTTCTTT CASSQTANTEAFF
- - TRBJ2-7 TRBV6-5 TGTGCCAGCAGTTACTCGGGGGCAGCCTCCTACGAGCAGTACTTC CASSYSGAASYEQYF
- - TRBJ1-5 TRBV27 TGTGCCAGCAGTTTCTATAATCAGCCCCAGCATTTT CASSFYNQPQHF
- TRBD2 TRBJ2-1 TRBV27 TGTGCCAGCAGTCCGATAGCGGGAGGTTTCGATGAGCAGTTCTTC CASSPIAGGFDEQFF
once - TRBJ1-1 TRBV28 TGTGCCAGCAGTTTATACGCAGGGGCCATGAACACTGAAGCTTTCTTT CASSLYAGAMNTEAFF
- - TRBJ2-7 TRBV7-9 TGTGCCAGCAGCTTCCCTCCCCGGGGGAGCTCCTACGAGCAGTACTTC CASSFPPRGSSYEQYF
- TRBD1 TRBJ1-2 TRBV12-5 TGTGCTAGTGGTTTGGCCACAGGGGGCTCGGTAGACTATGGCTACACCTTC CASGLATGGSVDYGYTF
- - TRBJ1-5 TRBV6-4 TGTCCGATCAGTATGCTTCAGCCCCAGCATTTT CPISMLQPQHF
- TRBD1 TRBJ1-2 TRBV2 TGTGCCAGCGCAAGGGGGGCAGGGGGGCTCCCTTCTAACTATGGCTACACCTTC CASARGAGGLPSNYGYTF
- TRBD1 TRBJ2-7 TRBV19 TGTGCCAGTAGTATGGGACAGTCCTACGAGCAGTACTTC CASSMGQSYEQYF
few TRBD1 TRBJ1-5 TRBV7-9 TGTGCCAGCAGCCCTAGACAGGGGAATCAGCCCCAGCATTTT CASSPRQGNQPQHF
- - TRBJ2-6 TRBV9 TGTGCCAGCAGCTTCCACAGGGTCCCACCTTCCTCTGGGGCCAACGTCCTGACTTTC CASSFHRVPPSSGANVLTF
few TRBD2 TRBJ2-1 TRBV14 TGTGCCAGCAGCCAAGCGAGCGGGAGGCGCTATGAGCAGTTCTTC CASSQASGRRYEQFF
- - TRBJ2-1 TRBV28 TGTGCCAGCAGTTTTCGGGGGTCCTACAATGAGCAGTTCTTC CASSFRGSYNEQFF
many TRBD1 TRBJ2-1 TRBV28 TGTGCCAGCGCCCCCTTGGACGGCAGGGGGTTTAATGAGCAGTTCTTC CASAPLDGRGFNEQFF
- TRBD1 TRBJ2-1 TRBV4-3 TGCGCCAGCACCGAGACAGGGAGCTCCTACAATGAGCAGTTCTTC CASTETGSSYNEQFF
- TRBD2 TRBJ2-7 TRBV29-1 TGCAGCGTTCGGGAGGGGCTCGAGCAGTACTTC CSVREGLEQYF
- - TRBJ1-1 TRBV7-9 TGTGCCAGCAGCTTACGCTTAGGTCTGAACACTGAAGCTTTCTTT CASSLRLGLNTEAFF
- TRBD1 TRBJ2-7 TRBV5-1 TGCGCCAGCAGCGTCCCCCAGGGGGCGGATTCCTACGAGCAGTACTTC CASSVPQGADSYEQYF
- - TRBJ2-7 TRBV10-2 TGCGCCAGCAGTGGGCAGGATAACTCCTACGAGCAGTACTTC CASSGQDNSYEQYF
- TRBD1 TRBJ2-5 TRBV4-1 TGCGCCAGCAGCCAAGGCCGAGGACAGGTCCAGTACTTC CASSQGRGQVQYF
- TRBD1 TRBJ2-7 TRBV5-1 TGCGCCAGCAGCTTGGGACAGGGGGTCTACGAGCAGTACTTC CASSLGQGVYEQYF
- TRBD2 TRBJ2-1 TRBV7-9 TGTGCCAGCAGCTTAGAGGCTAGCGGGGACTCAGAGCAGTTCTTC CASSLEASGDSEQFF
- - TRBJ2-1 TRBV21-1 TGTGCCAGCTGCCGGGGGAGGGGGAATGAGCAGTTCTTC CASCRGRGNEQFF
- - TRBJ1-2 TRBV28 TGTGCCAGCAGTTTTGGGCGGGGCGTAGGGTATGGCTACACCTTC CASSFGRGVGYGYTF
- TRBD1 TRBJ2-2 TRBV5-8 TGTGCCAGCAGCACGGACAGGGGGGCTCACACCGGGGAGCTGTTTTTT CASSTDRGAHTGELFF
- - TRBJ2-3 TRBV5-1 TGCGCCAGCAGCTTTAATGTCAACCGGGGAGATACGCAGTATTTT CASSFNVNRGDTQYF
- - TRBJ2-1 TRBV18 TGTGCCAGCTCCCACGGGACATCCTACTCCTACAATGAGCAGTTCTTC CASSHGTSYSYNEQFF
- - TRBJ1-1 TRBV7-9 TGTGCCAGCAGCTTAGTTTTGGCTGGGACTGAAGCTTTCTTT CASSLVLAGTEAFF
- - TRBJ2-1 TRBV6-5 TGTGCCAGCAGTTACTCCACCGGGTTAGCGTATGAGCAGTTCTTC CASSYSTGLAYEQFF
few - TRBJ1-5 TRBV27 TGTGCCAGCAGTTTACTGGGCGGGGGGTACAATCAGCCCCAGCATTTT CASSLLGGGYNQPQHF
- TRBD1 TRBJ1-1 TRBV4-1 TGCGCCAGCAGCCACCAAGACAGGGGGAACACTGAAGCTTTCTTT CASSHQDRGNTEAFF
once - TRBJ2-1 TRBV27 TGTGCCAGCAGGTCAGGGGGGAGTAGGTACAATGAGCAGTTCTTC CASRSGGSRYNEQFF
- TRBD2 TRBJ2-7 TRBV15 TGTGCCACCAGCATACGGGGGGGGAACGAGCAGTACTTC CATSIRGGNEQYF
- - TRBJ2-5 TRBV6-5 TGTGCCAGCAGTTCACGACTGACCCAGTACTTC CASSSRLTQYF
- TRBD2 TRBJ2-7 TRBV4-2 TGTGCCAGCAGCCAGGGGACTAGCGTCTCTTACACCTACGAGCAGTACTTC CASSQGTSVSYTYEQYF
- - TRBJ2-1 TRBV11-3 TGTGCCAGCAGCTCCAGACAGGCCACCTACAATGAGCAGTTCTTC CASSSRQATYNEQFF
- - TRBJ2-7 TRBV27 TGTGCCAGCAGTGAGGGGGACACCACCTACGAGCAGTACTTC CASSEGDTTYEQYF